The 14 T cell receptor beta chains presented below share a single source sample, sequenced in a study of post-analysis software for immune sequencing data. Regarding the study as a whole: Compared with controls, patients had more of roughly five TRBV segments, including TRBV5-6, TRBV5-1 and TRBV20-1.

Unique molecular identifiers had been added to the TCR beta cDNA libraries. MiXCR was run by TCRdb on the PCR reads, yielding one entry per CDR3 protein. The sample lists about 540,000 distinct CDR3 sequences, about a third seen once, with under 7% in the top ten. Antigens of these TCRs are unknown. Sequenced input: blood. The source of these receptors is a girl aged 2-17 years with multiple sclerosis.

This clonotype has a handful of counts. CDR3 DNA: TGTGCCAGCAGCGGGACTGTAAATTCACCCCTCCACTTT. It yields the protein CASSGTVNSPLHF. This chain connects TRBV7-6 to TRBJ1-6; weak D call: TRBD1 (5 bases). From germline, CDR1 is SGHVS and CDR2 FNYEAQ. This CDR3 is built from 13 residues. Trimming removed 5 bases at V and 7 bases at J, with 9 bases between.

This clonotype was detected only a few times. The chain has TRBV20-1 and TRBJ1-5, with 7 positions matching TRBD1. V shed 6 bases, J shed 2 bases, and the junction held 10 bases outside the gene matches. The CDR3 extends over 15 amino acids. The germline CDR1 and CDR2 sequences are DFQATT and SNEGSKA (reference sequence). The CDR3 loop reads CSADQGQVGNQPQHF. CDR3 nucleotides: TGCAGTGCGGACCAAGGACAGGTCGGCAATCAGCCCCAGCATTTT.

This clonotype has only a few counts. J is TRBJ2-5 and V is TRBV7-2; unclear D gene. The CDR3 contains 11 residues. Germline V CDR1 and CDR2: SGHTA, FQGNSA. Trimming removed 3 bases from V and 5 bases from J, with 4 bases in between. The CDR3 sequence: CASSLFETQYF. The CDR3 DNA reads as TGTGCCAGCAGCTTGTTTGAGACCCAGTACTTC.

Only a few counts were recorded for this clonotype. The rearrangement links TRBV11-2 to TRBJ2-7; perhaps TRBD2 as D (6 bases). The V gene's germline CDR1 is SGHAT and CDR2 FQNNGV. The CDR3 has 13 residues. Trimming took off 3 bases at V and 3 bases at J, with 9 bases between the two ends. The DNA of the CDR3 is TGTGCCAGCAGCTTCGGGAGCTTCTACGAGCAGTACTTC. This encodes CASSFGSFYEQYF.

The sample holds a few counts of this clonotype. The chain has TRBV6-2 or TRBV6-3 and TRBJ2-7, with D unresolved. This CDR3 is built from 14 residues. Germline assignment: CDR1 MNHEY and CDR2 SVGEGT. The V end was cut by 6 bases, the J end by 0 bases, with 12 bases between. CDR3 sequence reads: CASSLTQSSYEQYF. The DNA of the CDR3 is TGTGCCAGCAGCCTAACACAGAGCTCCTACGAGCAGTACTTC.

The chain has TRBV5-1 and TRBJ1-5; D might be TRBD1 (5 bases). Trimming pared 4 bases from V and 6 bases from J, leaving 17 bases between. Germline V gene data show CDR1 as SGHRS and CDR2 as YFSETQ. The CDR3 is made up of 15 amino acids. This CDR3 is CASSKEGEARQPQHF. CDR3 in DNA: TGCGCCAGCAGCAAGGAAGGGGAGGCGCGTCAGCCCCAGCATTTT.

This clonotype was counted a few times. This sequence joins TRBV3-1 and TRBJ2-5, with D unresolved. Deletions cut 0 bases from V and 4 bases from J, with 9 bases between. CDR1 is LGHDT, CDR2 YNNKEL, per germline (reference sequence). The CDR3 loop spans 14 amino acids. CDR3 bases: TGTGCCAGCAGCCAAGACGTGGGCTTAGAGACCCAGTACTTC. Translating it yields CASSQDVGLETQYF.

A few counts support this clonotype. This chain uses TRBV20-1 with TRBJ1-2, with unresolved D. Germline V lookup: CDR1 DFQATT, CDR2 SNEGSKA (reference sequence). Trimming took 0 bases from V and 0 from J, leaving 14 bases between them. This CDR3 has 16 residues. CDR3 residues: CSARDTSGLSNYGYTF. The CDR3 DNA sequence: TGCAGTGCTAGAGATACGAGCGGACTTTCTAACTATGGCTACACCTTC.

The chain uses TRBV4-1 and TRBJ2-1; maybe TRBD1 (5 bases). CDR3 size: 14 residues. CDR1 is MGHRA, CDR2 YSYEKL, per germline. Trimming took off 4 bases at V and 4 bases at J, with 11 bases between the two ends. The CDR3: CASSPTTAYNEQFF. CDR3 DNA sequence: TGCGCCAGCAGCCCGACGACAGCATACAATGAGCAGTTCTTC.

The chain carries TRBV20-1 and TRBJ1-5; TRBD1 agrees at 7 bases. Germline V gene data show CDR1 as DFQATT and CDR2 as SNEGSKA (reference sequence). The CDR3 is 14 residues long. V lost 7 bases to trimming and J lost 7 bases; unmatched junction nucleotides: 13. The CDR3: CSVLLTGYDQPQHF. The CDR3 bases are TGCAGTGTTTTGTTGACAGGGTATGACCAGCCCCAGCATTTT.

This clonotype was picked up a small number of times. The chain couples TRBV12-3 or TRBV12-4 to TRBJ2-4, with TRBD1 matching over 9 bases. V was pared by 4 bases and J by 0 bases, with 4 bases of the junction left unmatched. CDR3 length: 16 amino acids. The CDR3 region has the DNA TGTGCCAGCAGTTACTGGACAGGGGCAGCCAAAAACATTCAGTACTTC. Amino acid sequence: CASSYWTGAAKNIQYF.

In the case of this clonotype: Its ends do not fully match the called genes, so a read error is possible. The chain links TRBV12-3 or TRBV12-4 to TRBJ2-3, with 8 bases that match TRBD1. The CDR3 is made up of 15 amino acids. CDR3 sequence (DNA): TGTGCCAGCAGTCCGTGGACAGGGACCACAGATGCGCAGTATTTT. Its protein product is CASSPWTGTTDAQYF.

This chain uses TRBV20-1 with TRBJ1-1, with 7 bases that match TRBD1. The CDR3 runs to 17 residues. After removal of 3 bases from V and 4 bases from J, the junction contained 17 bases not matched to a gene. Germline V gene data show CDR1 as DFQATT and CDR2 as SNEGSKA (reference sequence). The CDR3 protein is CSASGSTGPGSGTEAFF. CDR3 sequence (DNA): TGCAGTGCTAGCGGATCGACAGGGCCAGGGAGTGGCACTGAAGCTTTCTTT.

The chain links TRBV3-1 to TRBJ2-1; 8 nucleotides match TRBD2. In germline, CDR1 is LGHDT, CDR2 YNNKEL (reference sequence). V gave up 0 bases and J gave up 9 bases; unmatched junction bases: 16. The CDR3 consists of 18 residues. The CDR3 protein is CASSQDPERGPSGGEQFF. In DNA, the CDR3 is TGTGCCAGCAGCCAAGATCCGGAGCGGGGGCCCTCGGGGGGTGAGCAGTTCTTC.